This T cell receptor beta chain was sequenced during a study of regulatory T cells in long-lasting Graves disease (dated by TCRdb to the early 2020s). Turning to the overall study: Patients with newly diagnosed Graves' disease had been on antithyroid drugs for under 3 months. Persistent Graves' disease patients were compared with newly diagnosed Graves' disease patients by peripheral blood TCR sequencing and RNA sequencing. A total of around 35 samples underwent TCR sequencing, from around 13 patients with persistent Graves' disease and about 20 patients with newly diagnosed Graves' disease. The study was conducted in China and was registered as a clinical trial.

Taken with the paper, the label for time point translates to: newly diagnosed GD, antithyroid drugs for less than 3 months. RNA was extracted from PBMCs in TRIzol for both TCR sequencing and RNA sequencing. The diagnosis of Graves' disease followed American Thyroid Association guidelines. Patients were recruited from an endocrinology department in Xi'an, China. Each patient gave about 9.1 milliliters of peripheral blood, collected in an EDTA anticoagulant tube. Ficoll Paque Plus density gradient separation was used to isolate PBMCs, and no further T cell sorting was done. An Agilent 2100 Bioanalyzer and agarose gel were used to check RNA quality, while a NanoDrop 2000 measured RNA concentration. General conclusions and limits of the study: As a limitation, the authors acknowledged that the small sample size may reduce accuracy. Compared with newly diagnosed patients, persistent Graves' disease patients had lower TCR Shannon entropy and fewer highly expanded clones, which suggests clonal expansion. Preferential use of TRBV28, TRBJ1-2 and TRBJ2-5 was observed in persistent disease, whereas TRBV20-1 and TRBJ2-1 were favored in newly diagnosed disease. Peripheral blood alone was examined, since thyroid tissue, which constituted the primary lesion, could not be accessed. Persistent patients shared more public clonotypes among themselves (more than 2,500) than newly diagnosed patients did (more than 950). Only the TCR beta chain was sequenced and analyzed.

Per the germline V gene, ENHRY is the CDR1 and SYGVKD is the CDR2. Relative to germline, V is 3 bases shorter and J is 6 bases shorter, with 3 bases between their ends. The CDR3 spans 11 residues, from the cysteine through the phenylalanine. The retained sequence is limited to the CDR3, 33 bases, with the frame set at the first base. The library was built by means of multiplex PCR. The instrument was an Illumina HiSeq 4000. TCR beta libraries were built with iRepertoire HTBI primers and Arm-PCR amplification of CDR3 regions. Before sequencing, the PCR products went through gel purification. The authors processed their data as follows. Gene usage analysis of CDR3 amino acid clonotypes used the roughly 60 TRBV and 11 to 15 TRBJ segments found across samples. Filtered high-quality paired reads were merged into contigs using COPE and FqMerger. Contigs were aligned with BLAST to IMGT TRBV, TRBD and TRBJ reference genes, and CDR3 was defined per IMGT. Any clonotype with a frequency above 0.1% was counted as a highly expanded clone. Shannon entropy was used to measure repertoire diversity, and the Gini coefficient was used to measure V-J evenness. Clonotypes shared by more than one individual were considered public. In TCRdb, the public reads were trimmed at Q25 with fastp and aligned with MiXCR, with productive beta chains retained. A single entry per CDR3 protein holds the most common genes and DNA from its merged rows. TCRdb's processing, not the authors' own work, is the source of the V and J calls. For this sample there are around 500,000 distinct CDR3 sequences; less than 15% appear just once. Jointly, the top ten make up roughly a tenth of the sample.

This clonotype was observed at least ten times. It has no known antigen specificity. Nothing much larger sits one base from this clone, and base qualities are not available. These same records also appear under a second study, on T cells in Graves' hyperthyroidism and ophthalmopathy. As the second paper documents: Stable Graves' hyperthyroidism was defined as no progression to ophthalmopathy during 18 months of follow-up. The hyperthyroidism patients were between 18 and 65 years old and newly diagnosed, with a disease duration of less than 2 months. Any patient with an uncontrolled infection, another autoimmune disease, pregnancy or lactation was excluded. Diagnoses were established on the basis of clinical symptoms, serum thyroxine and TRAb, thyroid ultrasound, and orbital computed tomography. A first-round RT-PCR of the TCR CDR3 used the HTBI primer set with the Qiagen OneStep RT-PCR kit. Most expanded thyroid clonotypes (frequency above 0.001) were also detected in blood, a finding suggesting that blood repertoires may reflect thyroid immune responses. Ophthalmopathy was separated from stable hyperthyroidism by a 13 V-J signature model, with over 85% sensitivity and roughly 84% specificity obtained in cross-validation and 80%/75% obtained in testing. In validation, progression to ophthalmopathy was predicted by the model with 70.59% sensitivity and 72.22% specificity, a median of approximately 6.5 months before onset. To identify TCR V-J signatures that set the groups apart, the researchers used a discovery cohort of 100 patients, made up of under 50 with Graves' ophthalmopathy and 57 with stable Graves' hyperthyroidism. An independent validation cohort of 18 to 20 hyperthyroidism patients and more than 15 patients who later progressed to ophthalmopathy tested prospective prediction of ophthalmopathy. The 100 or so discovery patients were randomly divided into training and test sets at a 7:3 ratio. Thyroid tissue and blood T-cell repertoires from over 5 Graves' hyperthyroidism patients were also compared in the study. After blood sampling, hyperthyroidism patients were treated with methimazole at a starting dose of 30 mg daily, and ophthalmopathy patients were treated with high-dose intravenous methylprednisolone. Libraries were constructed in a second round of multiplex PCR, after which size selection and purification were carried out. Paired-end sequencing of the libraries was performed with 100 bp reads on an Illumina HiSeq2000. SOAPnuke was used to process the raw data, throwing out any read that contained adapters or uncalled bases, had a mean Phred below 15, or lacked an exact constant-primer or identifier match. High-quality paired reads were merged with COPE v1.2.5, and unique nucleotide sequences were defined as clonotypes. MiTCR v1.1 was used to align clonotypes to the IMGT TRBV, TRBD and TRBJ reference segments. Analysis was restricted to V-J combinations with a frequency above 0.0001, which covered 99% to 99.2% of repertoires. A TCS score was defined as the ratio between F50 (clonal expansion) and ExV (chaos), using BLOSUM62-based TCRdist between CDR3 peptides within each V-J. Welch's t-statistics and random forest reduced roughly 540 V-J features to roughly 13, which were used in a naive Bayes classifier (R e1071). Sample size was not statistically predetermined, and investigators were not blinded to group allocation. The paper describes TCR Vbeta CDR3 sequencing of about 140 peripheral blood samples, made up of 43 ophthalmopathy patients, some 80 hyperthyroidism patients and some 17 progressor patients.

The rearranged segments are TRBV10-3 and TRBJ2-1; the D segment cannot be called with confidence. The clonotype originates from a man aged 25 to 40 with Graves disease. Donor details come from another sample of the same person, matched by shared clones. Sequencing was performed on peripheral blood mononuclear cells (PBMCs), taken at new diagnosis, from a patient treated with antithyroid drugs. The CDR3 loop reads CAISDVNEQFF. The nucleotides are TGTGCCATCAGTGATGTCAATGAGCAGTTCTTC.